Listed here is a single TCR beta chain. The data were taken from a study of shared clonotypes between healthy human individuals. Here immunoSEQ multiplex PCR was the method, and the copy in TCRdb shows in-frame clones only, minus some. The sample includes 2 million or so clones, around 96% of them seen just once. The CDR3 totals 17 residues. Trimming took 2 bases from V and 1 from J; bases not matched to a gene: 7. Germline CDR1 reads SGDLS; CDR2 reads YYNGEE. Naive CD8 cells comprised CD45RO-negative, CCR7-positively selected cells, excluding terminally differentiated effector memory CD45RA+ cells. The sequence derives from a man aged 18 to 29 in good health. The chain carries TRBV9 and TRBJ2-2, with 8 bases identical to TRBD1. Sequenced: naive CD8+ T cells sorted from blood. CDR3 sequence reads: CASSVAMDRVNTGELFF. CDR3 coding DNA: TGTGCCAGCAGCGTGGCCATGGACAGGGTGAACACCGGGGAGCTGTTTTTT.